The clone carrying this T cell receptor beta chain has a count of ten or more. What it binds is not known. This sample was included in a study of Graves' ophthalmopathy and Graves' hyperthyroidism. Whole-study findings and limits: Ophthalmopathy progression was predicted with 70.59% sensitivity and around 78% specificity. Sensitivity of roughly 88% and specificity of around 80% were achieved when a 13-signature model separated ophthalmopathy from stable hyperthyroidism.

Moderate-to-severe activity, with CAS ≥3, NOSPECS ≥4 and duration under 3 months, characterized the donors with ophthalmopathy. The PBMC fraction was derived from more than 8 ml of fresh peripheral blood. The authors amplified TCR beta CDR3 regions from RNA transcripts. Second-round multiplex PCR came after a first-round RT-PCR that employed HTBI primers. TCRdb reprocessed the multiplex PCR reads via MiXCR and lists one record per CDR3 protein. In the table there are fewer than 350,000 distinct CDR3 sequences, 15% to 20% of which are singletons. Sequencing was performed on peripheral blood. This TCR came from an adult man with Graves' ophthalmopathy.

Here the CDR3 DNA reads TGTGCCAGCAGTTACAACCCGGGACAGGGATCCTACGAGCAGTACTTC. Encoded protein: CASSYNPGQGSYEQYF. The V and J genes are TRBV12-3 or TRBV12-4 and TRBJ2-7; 9 bases line up with TRBD1. V was clipped by 4 bases and J by 1 base; unmatched bases: 8. The length of the CDR3 is 16 residues.